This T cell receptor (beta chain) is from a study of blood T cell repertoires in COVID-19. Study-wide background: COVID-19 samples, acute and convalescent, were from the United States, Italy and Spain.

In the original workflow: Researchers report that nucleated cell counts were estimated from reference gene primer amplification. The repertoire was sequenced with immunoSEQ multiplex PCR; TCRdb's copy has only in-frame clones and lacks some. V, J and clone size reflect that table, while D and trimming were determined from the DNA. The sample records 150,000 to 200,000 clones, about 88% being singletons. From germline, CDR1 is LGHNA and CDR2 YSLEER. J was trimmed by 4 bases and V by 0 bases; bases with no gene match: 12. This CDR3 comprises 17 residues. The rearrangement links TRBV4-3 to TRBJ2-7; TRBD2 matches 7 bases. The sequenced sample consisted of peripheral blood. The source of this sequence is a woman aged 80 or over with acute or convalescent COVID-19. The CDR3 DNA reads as TGCGCCAGCAGCCAAGATGCTAGCGGAGAAGAAATTTACGAGCAGTACTTC. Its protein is CASSQDASGEEIYEQYF.